Listed below are T cell receptor beta chains from one sample, sequenced in a study of OX40 agonist ivuxolimab in advanced cancers. The method was immunoSEQ multiplex PCR; TCRdb's version includes in-frame clones alone and lacks a portion of them. The sample lists approximately 100,000 clones, around nine tenths seen once, with 0.79% in the top ten. Here the sequenced sample was CD4+ or CD8+ T cells sorted from blood, taken in a trial of the OX40 agonist ivuxolimab. The receptors were sampled from an adult with an advanced solid tumor such as melanoma, head and neck, liver or kidney cancer. CDR3s include the opening cysteine and the closing phenylalanine or tryptophan. The D gene is left open where the match is weak. Clone size appears in some rows only: once, few, many, or a class for an expanded clone.

j_call cdr3_length v_call d_call clone_size cdr3_nt cdr3_aa
TRBJ2-7 15 TRBV7-2 NA NA TGTGCCAGCAGCTTACGAGGCGGAGGATCCTACGAGCAGTACTTC CASSLRGGGSYEQYF
TRBJ2-1 14 TRBV9 TRBD2 NA TGTGCCAGCACCATAGCGGGGGGAGATAATGAGCAGTTCTTC CASTIAGGDNEQFF
TRBJ2-7 12 TRBV27 NA NA TGTGCCAGCAGAGGGACACGTAGCGAGCAGTACTTC CASRGTRSEQYF
TRBJ2-3 15 TRBV2 TRBD1 once TGTGCCAGCAGCAGACAGGGGGAGTTTTCAGATACGCAGTATTTT CASSRQGEFSDTQYF
TRBJ2-7 13 TRBV27 NA NA TGTGCCAGCAGTTTATCTGGGGCCTACGAGCAGTACTTC CASSLSGAYEQYF
TRBJ1-1 13 TRBV7-3 NA NA TGTGCCAGCAGCTCCGGGCCGAACACTGAAGCTTTCTTT CASSSGPNTEAFF
TRBJ2-2 15 TRBV7-2 NA few TGTGCCAGCAGCTTCGATAGTGGATACGTCGGGGAGCTGTTTTTT CASSFDSGYVGELFF
TRBJ2-7 14 TRBV5-1 TRBD2 NA TGCGCCAGCAGCCAAGGACTAGAGATATACGAGCAGTACTTC CASSQGLEIYEQYF
TRBJ2-3 14 TRBV19 TRBD1 NA TGTGCCAGTAGTATGGGGACAGGGCCAGATACGCAGTATTTT CASSMGTGPDTQYF
TRBJ2-3 16 TRBV5-1 TRBD2 NA TGCGCCAGCAGCTTGGAAGCGGGGGGGAGCACAGATACGCAGTATTTT CASSLEAGGSTDTQYF
TRBJ1-1 14 TRBV6-6 TRBD1 NA TGTGCCAGCACTGCGACAGGGACGATTGATAAAGCTTTCTTT CASTATGTIDKAFF
TRBJ2-7 14 TRBV5-6 TRBD1 NA TGTGCCAGCAGCTCGGGACAGCTCTCCTACGAGCAGTACTTC CASSSGQLSYEQYF
TRBJ1-1 16 TRBV7-2 NA NA TGTGCCAGCAGCTTAGTTCCGGGCACGGGGAACACTGAAGCTTTCTTT CASSLVPGTGNTEAFF
TRBJ2-3 14 TRBV5-1 TRBD1 NA TGCGCCAGCAGCTCACAGGGGGAGAGAGATACGCAGTATTTT CASSSQGERDTQYF
TRBJ1-2 14 TRBV19 TRBD1 NA TGTGCCAGTAGTGACGGACAGGAAGTTTATGGCTACACCTTC CASSDGQEVYGYTF
TRBJ2-3 14 TRBV7-2 NA NA TGTGCCAGCAGCTTACTGGGCGTCACAGATACGCAGTATTTT CASSLLGVTDTQYF
TRBJ1-6 16 TRBV5-1 NA NA TGCGCCAGCAGCCGGGATATGGCCTCTTATAATTCACCCCTCCACTTT CASSRDMASYNSPLHF
TRBJ1-2 16 TRBV5-1 TRBD1 once TGCGCCAGCAGCTCGGACAACCTGGGACAGGACTATGGCTACACCTTC CASSSDNLGQDYGYTF
TRBJ2-3 15 TRBV7-2 TRBD1 NA TGTGCCAGCAGCGCGCGACAGGGAAGGGCAGATACGCAGTATTTT CASSARQGRADTQYF
TRBJ2-1 15 TRBV5-8 NA NA TGTGCCAGCAGCTCGCCGAGAGGGGGGATGAATGAGCAGTTCTTC CASSSPRGGMNEQFF
TRBJ1-4 15 TRBV19 NA NA TGTGCCAGTATCCCGGGAGGGGCAACTAATGAAAAACTGTTTTTT CASIPGGATNEKLFF
TRBJ1-2 13 TRBV30 NA NA TGTGCCTGGAGTGACCCCCCCGGGAATGGCTACACCTTC CAWSDPPGNGYTF
TRBJ1-2 14 TRBV4-3 TRBD1 NA TGCGCCAGCAGCCACTCGACAGGGGACTATGGCTACACCTTC CASSHSTGDYGYTF
TRBJ1-6 14 TRBV4-3 TRBD1 NA TGCGCCAGCAGCCAGACAGGGTTTGATTCACCCCTCCACTTT CASSQTGFDSPLHF
TRBJ2-3 15 TRBV19 NA NA TGTGCCAGTAGTATAGAAGGGACCTCCACAGATACGCAGTATTTT CASSIEGTSTDTQYF
TRBJ1-2 13 TRBV7-8 TRBD1 NA TGTGCCAGCAGCCCTGGGACAGTTTATGGCTACACCTTC CASSPGTVYGYTF
TRBJ1-2 13 TRBV7-9 TRBD1 NA TGTGCCAGCAGCAGACAGACAGGGCACGGCTACACCTTC CASSRQTGHGYTF
TRBJ2-1 14 TRBV10-3 NA NA TGTGCCATCAGAGGAAGCGTCTCCTACAATGAGCAGTTCTTC CAIRGSVSYNEQFF
TRBJ2-2 14 TRBV28 NA NA TGTGCCAGCAGGAGTCCCGGGCTCGTCGGGGAGCTGTTTTTT CASRSPGLVGELFF
TRBJ1-5 15 TRBV15 TRBD1 NA TGTGCCACCAGAAAAGACAGGGGCTCCGGAGGGCCCCAGCATTTT CATRKDRGSGGPQHF
TRBJ1-1 15 TRBV28 TRBD1 NA TGTGCCAGCAGCAGAACTGGACAGGGACCCACTGAAGCTTTCTTT CASSRTGQGPTEAFF
TRBJ2-3 14 TRBV2 TRBD2 NA TGTGCCAGCAGTTTAGCGGGGGGCACAGATACGCAGTATTTT CASSLAGGTDTQYF
TRBJ1-3 12 TRBV28 TRBD1 NA TGTGCCAGCAGTCTCTACGGGACAGGAGAGAATTTT CASSLYGTGENF